This TCR beta chain was profiled in a study of blood T cell repertoires in COVID-19. Study-wide context: Acute and convalescent COVID-19 samples came from the United States, Italy and Spain. PBMCs, B-cell-depleted T cells, or T cells were the source of the cDNA or gDNA that made up the material.

In the study's own analysis: How many nucleated cells were present was estimated from reference gene primer amplification. Generated by immunoSEQ multiplex PCR, the TCRdb table keeps only in-frame clones and is missing some. Clone size and V and J calls were adopted from that table, with D and trimming inferred from the DNA. In the table there are tens of thousands of clones, 91% of which are singletons. Germline V gene data show CDR1 as SGHNT and CDR2 as YYREEE (reference sequence). The CDR3 runs 12 residues. Trimming left V 3 bases short and J 4 bases short, with 5 bases between. The clonotype originates from a human donor in a cohort sampled during active COVID-19. The V and J genes are TRBV5-4 and TRBJ1-5, with D unresolved. The sequenced sample consisted of peripheral blood. This chain's CDR3 is CASSSQNQPQHF. In DNA form, the CDR3 reads TGTGCCAGCAGCTCCCAGAATCAGCCCCAGCATTTT.